The 23 T cell receptor beta chains listed next were all sequenced from one sample in a study of identical twins. TCRdb processed the 5' RACE reads anew with MiXCR; each CDR3 protein has one entry. Of about 920,000 distinct CDR3 sequences listed, about 12% are singletons. These data are also associated with another study on yellow fever vaccine responses in identical twins.

What was sequenced was PBMCs. Every receptor here comes from a woman aged 18-29 years in good health.

The gene calls are TRBV7-9 and TRBJ2-5, with 7 bases identical to TRBD1. The V segment lost 5 bases and the J segment 5 bases; nucleotides outside the gene matches: 14. Germline V lookup: CDR1 SEHNR, CDR2 FQNEAQ (reference sequence). CDR3 length equals 16 residues. In DNA, the CDR3 is TGTGCCAGCAGCAGTTTAAGGGGGCCTAGCCAGGAGACCCAGTACTTC. It codes for CASSSLRGPSQETQYF.

This clonotype was counted at least ten times. This chain connects TRBV20-1 to TRBJ2-7; 12 positions match TRBD1. This CDR3 spans 16 amino acids. Trimming removed 0 bases from V and 4 bases from J; junction bases left unmatched: 7. Germline V CDR1 and CDR2: DFQATT, SNEGSKA (reference sequence). The CDR3 nucleotides read TGCAGTGCTAGAGATGGGACAGGGGGCTCCCTTTACGAGCAGTACGTC. Amino acids: CSARDGTGGSLYEQYV.

This clonotype was recorded a few times. V usage is TRBV7-6 and J usage is TRBJ2-3; 7 bases align to TRBD2. Germline CDR1 SGHVS, CDR2 FNYEAQ. Trimming at V came to 1 base and at J to 6 bases, leaving 7 bases not matched to a gene. CDR3 length: 15 amino acids. This chain's CDR3 is CASSLDPARGDTQYF. The DNA for the CDR3 is TGTGCCAGCAGCTTAGATCCTGCGCGGGGGGATACGCAGTATTTT.

This clonotype was seen a few times. V usage is TRBV20-1 and J usage is TRBJ1-5; tentatively, D is TRBD1 (6 bases). Germline V lookup: CDR1 DFQATT, CDR2 SNEGSKA (reference sequence). CDR3 size: 16 residues. V lost 3 bases and J 0 bases, leaving 15 bases between the germline ends. Here the CDR3 reads CSARRQGPHSNQPQHF. The DNA for the CDR3 is TGCAGTGCTAGGAGGCAGGGGCCTCATAGCAATCAGCCCCAGCATTTT.

The chain employs TRBV15 and TRBJ2-1, with 8 bases aligning to TRBD2. Germline CDR1 LNHNV, CDR2 YYDKDF (reference sequence). J lost 2 bases, V lost 0 bases, and 6 bases had no gene match. This CDR3 is built from 17 residues. In DNA form, the CDR3 reads TGTGCCACCAGCAGAGAAAGCGGGAGCTTCCCCTACAATGAGCAGTTCTTC. Protein product: CATSRESGSFPYNEQFF. The whole variable domain, remainder taken from reference TRBV15 and TRBJ2-1, is DAMVIQNPRYQVTQFGKPVTLSCSQTLNHNVMYWYQQKSSQAPKLLFHYYDKDFNNEADTPDNFQSRRPNTSFCFLDIRSPGLGDTAMYLCATSRESGSFPYNEQFFGPGTRLTVL.

V gene TRBV29-1 combines with J gene TRBJ2-1; D gene uncertain. The CDR3 spans 14 residues. With 0 bases removed from V and 8 bases from J, the gap between germline ends came to 14 bases. Germline assignment: CDR1 SQVTM and CDR2 ANQGSEA. This CDR3 reads CSVEDLGYSDEQFF. CDR3 DNA: TGCAGCGTTGAAGATCTGGGGTATTCAGATGAGCAGTTCTTC.

This clonotype was observed a few times. The V and J genes are TRBV7-2 and TRBJ2-2; weak D call: TRBD1 (6 bases). CDR1 and CDR2 from the germline V gene are SGHTA and FQGNSA. The CDR3 is 15 amino acids. Trimming took off 3 bases at V and 3 bases at J, with 11 bases between the two ends. The CDR3 DNA sequence: TGTGCCAGCAGCTTTGGGACACGGCACACCGGGGAGCTGTTTTTT. Translated, it gives CASSFGTRHTGELFF.

The chain joins TRBV6-1 to TRBJ2-3; D unresolved. The V end lost 6 bases, the J end lost 5 bases, and 9 bases lay between the germline ends. The CDR3 length is 12 residues. Germline CDR1 MNHNS, CDR2 SASEGT. CDR3 in DNA: TGTGCCAGCAGAGCCACGGGAGATACGCAGTATTTT. Translated: CASRATGDTQYF.

The table lists this clonotype with a few counts. The rearrangement links TRBV9 to TRBJ2-7; tentatively, D is TRBD2 (6 bases). The CDR3 covers 13 residues. Germline CDR1 reads SGDLS; CDR2 reads YYNGEE. V gave up 3 bases and J gave up 7 bases, with 14 bases separating them. The chain's CDR3 is CASSGLASGEQYF. The CDR3 DNA is TGTGCCAGCAGCGGGCTAGCGAGCGGGGAGCAGTACTTC. The full variable domain, with the rest looked up from reference TRBV9 and TRBJ2-7, is DSGVTQTPKHLITATGQRVTLRCSPRSGDLSVYWYQQSLDQGLQFLIQYYNGEERAKGNILERFSAQQFPDLHSELNLSSLELGDSALYFCASSGLASGEQYFGPGTRLTVT.

This clonotype came up many times. V usage is TRBV5-1 and J usage is TRBJ2-7; D is perhaps TRBD1 (5 bases). This CDR3 is built from 15 residues. Germline V gene sequence: CDR1 SGHRS, CDR2 YFSETQ. V dropped 1 base and J dropped 4 bases, with 15 bases sitting between them. The CDR3 here is CASSLRQGRGYEQYF. For the CDR3, the DNA is TGCGCCAGCAGCTTGCGGCAGGGAAGAGGATACGAGCAGTACTTC.

The chain is built from TRBV3-1 and TRBJ2-5, with D unclear. Per germline, CDR1 LGHDT and CDR2 YNNKEL (reference sequence). The V gene lost 1 base and the J gene lost 2 bases, with 11 bases spanning the gap. The CDR3 extends over 15 amino acids. The DNA of the CDR3 is TGTGCCAGCAGCCAAGTCTACGGGTATCAAGAGACCCAGTACTTC. Amino acids: CASSQVYGYQETQYF.

This clonotype was seen a few times. The rearrangement joins TRBV14 to TRBJ2-5; TRBD1 matches at 7 bases. Germline-derived CDR1 and CDR2 are SGHDN and FVKESK. The V gene end was trimmed by 1 base and the J gene end by 4 bases; junction bases not matched to a gene: 15. The CDR3 is made up of 18 amino acids. As DNA, the CDR3 is TGTGCCAGCAGCCAAGGAGCGACAGGGCGATCTTCCGGAGAGACCCAGTACTTC. The encoded protein is CASSQGATGRSSGETQYF.

The DNA for the CDR3 is TGTGCCAGCAGCCCTAGGTTTCATCCTAGCACAGATACGCAGTATTTT. Protein product: CASSPRFHPSTDTQYF. The chain has TRBV7-2 and TRBJ2-3; D call uncertain. Germline V CDR1 and CDR2: SGHTA, FQGNSA. V dropped 5 bases and J dropped 0 bases, with 15 bases sitting between them. The CDR3 consists of 16 residues.

This clonotype occurred a few times. The chain links TRBV5-1 to TRBJ2-5; D may be TRBD1 (6 bases). Germline V gene sequence: CDR1 SGHRS, CDR2 YFSETQ. This CDR3 region has 17 residues. Trimming shortened V by 5 bases and J by 1 base, and 21 bases separated the two germline ends. The CDR3 spells CASRQVGQWVFQETQYF. The CDR3 DNA sequence: TGCGCCAGCAGGCAGGTCGGACAGTGGGTTTTCCAAGAGACCCAGTACTTC. The variable domain in full, completed from reference TRBV5-1 and TRBJ2-5, reads KAGVTQTPRYLIKTRGQQVTLSCSPISGHRSVSWYQQTPGQGLQFLFEYFSETQRNKGNFPGRFSGRQFSNSRSEMNVSTLELGDSALYLCASRQVGQWVFQETQYFGPGTRLLVL.

This clonotype was counted a few times. This rearrangement joins TRBV5-1 to TRBJ2-7; TRBD1 matches at 9 bases. CDR1 SGHRS and CDR2 YFSETQ come from the germline V gene. V was clipped by 4 bases and J by 4 bases; unmatched bases: 15. The CDR3 has 17 residues. The CDR3 region is CASSPARGGTGIYEQYF. The DNA of the CDR3 is TGCGCCAGCAGCCCCGCCAGGGGCGGGACAGGGATATACGAGCAGTACTTC.

The rearrangement uses TRBV4-1 and TRBJ1-6; D uncertain. Trimming stripped 3 bases from V and 14 bases from J, with 17 bases between. This CDR3 has 14 residues. In germline, CDR1 is MGHRA, CDR2 YSYEKL. The CDR3 nucleotides read TGCGCCAGCAGCCACCTCGGTCCGGGAGGCACCCTCCACTTT. Protein product: CASSHLGPGGTLHF.

This chain connects TRBV12-3 or TRBV12-4 to TRBJ1-6; D call uncertain. Trimming shortened V by 4 bases and J by 13 bases, and 8 bases separated the two germline ends. The CDR3 has 11 residues. As DNA, the CDR3 is TGTGCCAGCAGTTACTCGGGGCCCCTCCACTTT. It is translated as CASSYSGPLHF.

This clonotype has only a few counts. V gene TRBV12-3 or TRBV12-4 combines with J gene TRBJ1-2; 9 bases map to TRBD1. Trimming at V came to 6 bases and at J to 8 bases, leaving 7 bases not matched to a gene. The length of the CDR3 is 13 residues. CDR3 sequence: CASSGTGLSGYTF. The CDR3, as DNA: TGTGCCAGCAGCGGGACAGGGTTAAGCGGCTACACCTTC.

V usage is TRBV14 and J usage is TRBJ2-5; D might be TRBD2 (5 bases). The germline gives CDR1 SGHDN, CDR2 FVKESK. The V and J ends lost 3 bases and 4 bases respectively, with 12 bases between them. This CDR3 contains 14 residues. The DNA for the CDR3 is TGTGCCAGCAGCCACAATAGTCGGGGAGAGACCCAGTACTTC. This sequence encodes CASSHNSRGETQYF.

This clonotype turned up a few times. The chain uses TRBV12-3 or TRBV12-4 and TRBJ2-5; 7 bases are a match to TRBD2. Trimming cost V 3 bases and J 4 bases; bases outside gene matches: 14. This CDR3 is 17 amino acids long. The CDR3 sequence is CASSLLAAGGFLETQYF. Here the CDR3 DNA reads TGTGCCAGCAGTTTGCTGGCCGCCGGGGGGTTCCTAGAGACCCAGTACTTC.

The chain is built from TRBV28 and TRBJ2-1, with 10 nucleotides matching TRBD2. V shed 7 bases and J 5 bases; nucleotides not matched to a gene: 8. This CDR3 spans 15 amino acids. Looked up from germline, CDR1 is MDHEN and CDR2 is SYDVKM. CDR3: CASTAAGGRHNEQFF. The CDR3, as DNA: TGTGCCAGCACCGCAGCGGGGGGGCGCCACAATGAGCAGTTCTTC.

This clonotype has just a few counts. The chain carries TRBV12-3 or TRBV12-4 and TRBJ2-7; D may be TRBD1 (7 bases). The germline V and J ends were trimmed by 3 bases and 6 bases, with 15 bases remaining between them. The CDR3 covers 14 residues. The CDR3 region has the DNA TGTGCCAGCAGTTTGCTCAGGGGGGCAGCCGAGCAGTACTTC. Translation gives CASSLLRGAAEQYF.

This clonotype was observed a handful of times. This rearrangement joins TRBV7-8 to TRBJ2-7; 7 bases line up with TRBD1. Germline V gives CDR1 SGHVS, CDR2 FQNEAQ. V lost 1 base, J lost 0 bases, and 3 bases stayed unmatched. The CDR3 length is 15 residues. CDR3 loop: CASSLEAGGSYEQYV. In DNA form, the CDR3 reads TGTGCCAGCAGCTTAGAGGCAGGGGGCTCCTACGAGCAGTACGTC.